This T cell receptor (beta chain) was sequenced during a study of blood T cell repertoires in COVID-19. Germline V CDR1 and CDR2: SNHLY, FYNNEI. Deletions cut 2 bases from V and 3 bases from J, with 10 bases between. The CDR3 loop spans 15 amino acids. TCRdb's table, derived via immunoSEQ multiplex PCR, lists solely in-frame clones and lacks some. The sample has about 110,000 clones, about 80% seen once. The material sequenced was peripheral blood. The chain recombines TRBV2 with TRBJ2-2, with D possibly matching TRBD2 (6 bases). This sequence originates from a woman aged 65 to 85 with acute or convalescent COVID-19. The CDR3 DNA reads TGTGCCAGCAGTGAATCCCCGGGAGACACCGGGGAGCTGTTTTTT. This gives the protein CASSESPGDTGELFF. Combining the CDR3 with reference TRBV2 and TRBJ2-2 gives the whole variable domain EPEVTQTPSHQVTQMGQEVILRCVPISNHLYFYWYRQILGQKVEFLVSFYNNEISEKSEIFDDQFSVERPDGSNFTLKIRSTKLEDSAMYFCASSESPGDTGELFFGEGSRLTVL.